This T cell receptor (beta chain) was identified in a study of blood T cell repertoires in COVID-19. The CDR3 loop spans 15 amino acids. The V end lost 3 bases, the J end lost 5 bases, and 17 bases lay between the germline ends. Germline CDR1 reads LGHDT; CDR2 reads YNNKEL (reference sequence). This clone was seen only a few times. Per the original methods: Amplification from reference gene primers served as the basis for estimated nucleated cell counts. TCRdb's table, derived via immunoSEQ multiplex PCR, lists solely in-frame clones and lacks some. For V, J and clone size, that table is used; D and trimming come from the DNA. The data show under 250,000 clones, roughly 84% seen once.

This sequence was found in a man in his forties or fifties with active or convalescent COVID-19. The genes are TRBV3-1 (or the pseudogene TRBV3-2) and TRBJ2-7; TRBD2 might be the D (6 bases). What was sequenced was peripheral blood. This CDR3 is CASSQSGTRRDEQYF. The CDR3 DNA reads TGTGCCAGCAGCCAGAGTGGGACTCGCCGTGACGAGCAGTACTTC.